The 16 T cell receptor beta chains below all came from one sample that was sequenced in a study of shared T cell receptors in the human thymus. Method: immunoSEQ multiplex PCR; TCRdb's copy keeps in-frame clones and lacks some. Of approximately 490,000 clones listed, around 78% are singletons. The sample also formed part of further work on human thymus T cells.

The sequenced sample consisted of thymocytes. Source of these receptors: a boy under two years old with a congenital heart defect.

This clone has only a few counts. The chain employs TRBV30 and TRBJ2-7, with TRBD1 matching 8 bases. This CDR3 is built from 15 residues. Germline trimming cut 1 base from V and 2 bases from J; bases unmatched to any gene: 7. Germline V lookup: CDR1 GTSNPN, CDR2 SVGIG (reference sequence). The CDR3 is CAWSADRVKTYEQYF. CDR3 nucleotide sequence: TGTGCCTGGAGTGCGGACAGGGTAAAAACCTACGAGCAGTACTTC.

This chain uses TRBV6-1 with TRBJ2-1; D is unresolved. V lost 3 bases, J lost 2 bases, and 11 bases lay in between. The CDR3 length is 15 residues. The germline V gene has CDR1 MNHNS and CDR2 SASEGT. The CDR3 region is CASSEVAATYNEQFF. The DNA of the CDR3 is TGTGCCAGCAGTGAGGTGGCCGCAACCTACAATGAGCAGTTCTTC.

In the case of this clone: Germline is not matched at one junction end, which may reflect a read error. This chain connects TRBV5-6 to TRBJ2-7, with 10 bases matching TRBD2. Germline CDR1 is SGHDT and CDR2 is YYEEEE. The CDR3 spans 13 residues. The CDR3 loop reads CASSSSLAGVGDF. The DNA of the CDR3 is TGTGCCAGCAGCTCATCCCTAGCGGGAGTAGGGGACTTC. Using reference TRBV5-6 and TRBJ2-7 for the parts outside the CDR3, the full variable domain is DAGVTQSPTHLIKTRGQQVTLRCSPKSGHDTVSWYQQALGQGPQFIFQYYEEEERQRGNFPDRFSGHQFPNYSSELNVNALLLGDSALYLCASSSSLAGVGDFGPGTRLTVT.

The rearrangement links TRBV27 to TRBJ2-7; 7 bases map to TRBD1. This CDR3 is 13 amino acids long. Trimming at V came to 3 bases and at J to 2 bases, leaving 1 base not matched to a gene. Germline V gene lookup returns CDR1 MNHEY and CDR2 SMNVEV (reference sequence). The CDR3 nucleotides read TGTGCCAGCAGTTTTGGGACAGCCTACGAGCAGTACTTC. As protein: CASSFGTAYEQYF.

This sequence joins TRBV29-1 and TRBJ2-7; maybe TRBD1 (6 bases). The germline CDR1 and CDR2 sequences are SQVTM and ANQGSEA. This CDR3 contains 14 residues. V shed 4 bases and J shed 2 bases, with 15 bases lying between them. The CDR3 DNA reads as TGCAGCGTTGGACTGACAGGCCGCACCTACGAGCAGTACTTC. Its protein is CSVGLTGRTYEQYF.

V gene TRBV5-6 combines with J gene TRBJ1-2, with D possibly TRBD1 on 5 matching bases. The CDR3 runs to 16 residues. Per germline, CDR1 SGHDT and CDR2 YYEEEE. V shed 1 base and J shed 7 bases, with 20 bases lying between them. This chain's CDR3 is CASSLRSQEGTSGYTF. CDR3 sequence (DNA): TGTGCCAGCAGCTTGCGGTCACAGGAGGGTACCTCTGGCTACACCTTC.

The rearrangement uses TRBV30 and TRBJ2-3, with TRBD2 matching 11 bases. The CDR3 length is 17 residues. V lost 4 bases and J lost 4; bases outside the gene matches: 13. CDR1 is GTSNPN, CDR2 SVGIG, per germline (reference sequence). Written as DNA, the CDR3 is TGTGCCTGGATGGGGGTAGCGGGAGGGAGGAACGCAGATACGCAGTATTTT. Protein sequence: CAWMGVAGGRNADTQYF.

V gene TRBV5-6 combines with J gene TRBJ1-5; 7 bases agree with TRBD1. The germline V gene encodes CDR1 SGHDT and CDR2 YYEEEE. The CDR3 sequence is 17 residues long. V dropped 1 base and J dropped 0; count of bases not matched to a gene: 7. The CDR3 region is CASSLKGAPDSNQPQHF. CDR3 sequence (DNA): TGTGCCAGCAGCTTGAAGGGGGCCCCCGATAGCAATCAGCCCCAGCATTTT.

The gene calls are TRBV12-5 and TRBJ2-2, with 8 bases that match TRBD2. The CDR3 totals 18 residues. V trimming: 0 bases; J trimming: 0 bases; junction bases outside the gene matches: 6. Germline CDR1 and CDR2: LGHNT and FRNRAP. The CDR3: CASGLVRGGRSNTGELFF. The CDR3 nucleotides read TGTGCTAGTGGTTTGGTACGGGGGGGACGGTCGAACACCGGGGAGCTGTTTTTT. Complete variable domain (other parts from reference TRBV12-5 and TRBJ2-2): DARVTQTPRHKVTEMGQEVTMRCQPILGHNTVFWYRQTMMQGLELLAYFRNRAPLDDSGMPKDRFSAEMPDATLATLKIQPSEPRDSAVYFCASGLVRGGRSNTGELFFGEGSRLTVL.

The gene calls are TRBV30 and TRBJ2-6; 11 bases agree with TRBD1. V gave up 0 bases and J gave up 1 base; unmatched junction bases: 5. Germline values: CDR1 GTSNPN, CDR2 SVGIG (reference sequence). This CDR3 contains 18 residues. CDR3 region: CAWSVRGQGASGANVLTF. The CDR3, as DNA: TGTGCCTGGAGTGTTCGAGGACAGGGGGCGTCTGGGGCCAACGTCCTGACTTTC.

Concerning this clone itself: Distinct nucleotide sequences in the sample also encode this CDR3. V usage is TRBV5-1 and J usage is TRBJ2-1; TRBD2 agrees at 8 bases. Trimming removed 4 bases from V and 0 bases from J; junction bases left unmatched: 3. The CDR3 contains 15 residues. Per germline, CDR1 SGHRS and CDR2 YFSETQ. CDR3 amino acids: CASSRTSGSYNEQFF. For the CDR3, the DNA is TGCGCCAGCAGCCGAACTAGCGGCTCCTACAATGAGCAGTTCTTC.

The chain joins TRBV18 to TRBJ2-1; 7 bases line up with TRBD1. This CDR3 is 16 amino acids long. The germline V gene encodes CDR1 KGHSH and CDR2 LQKENI. The junction had 11 bases not matched to a gene; V was cut back by 5 bases and J by 4 bases. The CDR3, as DNA: TGTGCCAGCTCAGACATGAGGGGGCCGAGGTACAATGAGCAGTTCTTC. Amino acids: CASSDMRGPRYNEQFF.

The V gene is TRBV19, the J gene TRBJ1-1; 7 nucleotides line up with TRBD1. Per germline, CDR1 LNHDA and CDR2 SQIVND (reference sequence). J lost 2 bases, V lost 5 bases, and 8 bases had no gene match. The CDR3 runs to 15 residues. In DNA, the CDR3 is TGTGCCAGTAGTGGCCACAGGGGACCTAACACTGAAGCTTTCTTT. Its translation is CASSGHRGPNTEAFF.

The V call is TRBV18, the J call TRBJ1-2; the match to TRBD1 covers 8 bases. V was clipped by 7 bases and J by 5 bases; unmatched bases: 3. Germline V gene sequence: CDR1 KGHSH, CDR2 LQKENI. The CDR3 spans 12 residues. In DNA form, the CDR3 reads TGTGCCAGCTTCGGGACAGGATATGGCTACACCTTC. Protein product: CASFGTGYGYTF.

The chain has TRBV4-1 and TRBJ1-4; TRBD1 agrees at 7 bases. The CDR3 loop spans 15 amino acids. CDR1 and CDR2 (germline): MGHRA, YSYEKL. The junction had 7 bases not matched to a gene; V was cut back by 1 base and J by 8 bases. CDR3 in amino acids: CASSQAGTVGEKLFF. Here the CDR3 DNA reads TGCGCCAGCAGCCAAGCCGGGACAGTCGGGGAAAAACTGTTTTTT.

V gene TRBV28 combines with J gene TRBJ2-2; 7 bases are a match to TRBD1. The CDR3 runs 15 residues. J gave up 3 bases and V 7 bases, and 8 bases lay outside the gene matches. Germline-derived CDR1 and CDR2 are MDHEN and SYDVKM. CDR3 in DNA: TGTGCCAGCACCAAAGGGGGACAGTACACCGGGGAGCTGTTTTTT. This encodes CASTKGGQYTGELFF.